These 20 T cell receptor beta chains originate from one sample sequenced in a study of shared clonotypes between healthy human individuals. TCRdb's copy holds only in-frame clones and misses some; the assay was immunoSEQ multiplex PCR. Of about 640,000 clones detected, 72% appear once; the ten largest clones hold about 2%. Sequences were obtained from memory CD4+ T cells sorted from blood. Sample subset: CD45RA-negative fraction. Receptors were obtained from a woman aged 25 to 45 in good health.

The rearrangement joins TRBV6-5 to TRBJ2-1; perhaps TRBD1 as D (5 bases). Trimming removed 6 bases at V and 5 bases at J, with 14 bases between. The CDR3 totals 14 residues. Germline assignment: CDR1 MNHEY and CDR2 SVGAGI. Here the CDR3 reads CASSPWAGNNEQFF. DNA of the CDR3: TGTGCCAGCAGCCCCTGGGCAGGGAACAATGAGCAGTTCTTC.

The V and J genes are TRBV19 and TRBJ2-3, with TRBD2 identical over 8 bases. This CDR3 spans 14 amino acids. Germline V gene data show CDR1 as LNHDA and CDR2 as SQIVND (reference sequence). Trimming took 8 bases from V and 3 from J; bases not matched to a gene: 7. CDR3 in amino acids: CASRPAGGTDTQYF. CDR3 in DNA: TGTGCCAGTCGCCCGGCGGGAGGAACAGATACGCAGTATTTT. Looking up the rest from reference TRBV19 and TRBJ2-3 gives the full variable domain: DGGITQSPKYLFRKEGQNVTLSCEQNLNHDAMYWYRQDPGQGLRLIYYSQIVNDFQKGDIAEGYSVSREKKESFPLTVTSAQKNPTAFYLCASRPAGGTDTQYFGPGTRLTVL.

For the CDR3, the DNA is TGTGCCAGCAGTGAATATGGGGATACGCAGTATTTT. Its protein is CASSEYGDTQYF. The rearrangement links TRBV25-1 to TRBJ2-3; no definite D call. Germline lookup yields CDR1 MGHDK and CDR2 SYGVNS. There are 12 residues in the CDR3. Deletions cut 0 bases from V and 6 bases from J, with 4 bases between.

J is TRBJ2-7 and V is TRBV5-6; D possibly corresponds to TRBD1 (6 bases). Trimming took off 3 bases at V and 4 bases at J, with 17 bases between the two ends. This CDR3 has 15 residues. The germline V gene encodes CDR1 SGHDT and CDR2 YYEEEE. The CDR3 protein is CASSSRTRDTYEQYF. The CDR3 DNA reads as TGTGCCAGCAGCTCCCGGACCCGGGACACTTACGAGCAGTACTTC.

This clone was seen more than once but under ten times. The chain carries TRBV30 and TRBJ2-2, with TRBD2 identical over 14 bases. Germline V gene lookup returns CDR1 GTSNPN and CDR2 SVGIG (reference sequence). V shed 1 base and J 0 bases; nucleotides not matched to a gene: 4. This CDR3 spans 18 amino acids. DNA of the CDR3: TGTGCCTGGAGTGGAGGGACTAGCGGGAGCGCGAACACCGGGGAGCTGTTTTTT. Residues: CAWSGGTSGSANTGELFF.

The chain has TRBV18 and TRBJ2-7; 10 nucleotides line up with TRBD2. The CDR3 contains 16 residues. CDR1 is KGHSH, CDR2 LQKENI, per germline. With 6 bases clipped from V and 2 bases from J, the junction kept 10 bases outside the gene matches. The CDR3, as DNA: TGTGCCAGCTCCCCAGGCGGGCTAGCGGGAGCCTACGAGCAGTACTTC. Its translation is CASSPGGLAGAYEQYF.

This clone was observed a handful of times. The chain is built from TRBV11-1 and TRBJ2-7, with 10 bases lining up with TRBD2. J was trimmed by 1 base and V by 6 bases; bases with no gene match: 6. Germline V gives CDR1 SGHAT, CDR2 FQDESV (reference sequence). The CDR3 consists of 15 residues. In DNA, the CDR3 is TGTGCCAGCAGGCCTACTAGCGGGATATCCTACGAGCAGTACTTC. It yields the protein CASRPTSGISYEQYF. Full variable domain (outside the CDR3, taken from reference TRBV11-1 and TRBJ2-7): EAEVAQSPRYKITEKSQAVAFWCDPISGHATLYWYRQILGQGPELLVQFQDESVVDDSQLPKDRFSAERLKGVDSTLKIQPAELGDSAMYLCASRPTSGISYEQYFGPGTRLTVT.

The genes are TRBV7-2 and TRBJ1-2; 7 bases agree with TRBD1. With 5 bases clipped from V and 6 bases from J, the junction kept 9 bases outside the gene matches. The germline gives CDR1 SGHTA, CDR2 FQGNSA. The CDR3 consists of 14 residues. CDR3 bases: TGTGCCAGCAGCCCGTACCAGGGGGAGGATGGCTACACCTTC. Protein: CASSPYQGEDGYTF.

The chain uses TRBV28 and TRBJ2-7; D perhaps matches TRBD2 (6 bases). V shed 6 bases and J shed 4 bases, with 16 bases lying between them. The CDR3 is 14 amino acids. Looked up from germline, CDR1 is MDHEN and CDR2 is SYDVKM. CDR3 sequence: CASRNPGLRYEQYF. CDR3 coding DNA: TGTGCCAGCAGGAATCCGGGACTCCGATACGAGCAGTACTTC. Combining the CDR3 with reference TRBV28 and TRBJ2-7 gives the whole variable domain DVKVTQSSRYLVKRTGEKVFLECVQDMDHENMFWYRQDPGLGLRLIYFSYDVKMKEKGDIPEGYSVSREKKERFSLILESASTNQTSMYLCASRNPGLRYEQYFGPGTRLTVT.

The chain carries TRBV11-2 and TRBJ2-3; D gene unclear. The CDR3 totals 14 residues. Germline values: CDR1 SGHAT, CDR2 FQNNGV. The germline V and J ends were trimmed by 5 bases and 1 base, with 10 bases remaining between them. The CDR3 DNA follows: TGTGCCAGCAGCGTGAAATCAGGCACAGATACGCAGTATTTT. As protein: CASSVKSGTDTQYF.

This sequence joins TRBV5-1 and TRBJ1-2; D may be TRBD1 (5 bases). Between the trimmed V and J ends, which lost 0 bases and 5 bases, there was a span of 14 bases. Germline loops: CDR1 SGHRS, CDR2 YFSETQ. The CDR3 has 15 amino acids. CDR3 sequence (DNA): TGCGCCAGCAGCTTGGCGGGGGGTGTAATTTATGGCTACACCTTC. Translation: CASSLAGGVIYGYTF.

The chain uses TRBV28 and TRBJ2-2; no firm D call. CDR1 and CDR2 (germline): MDHEN, SYDVKM. CDR3 length equals 10 residues. The CDR3 is CGAYTGELFF. CDR3 nucleotides: TGTGGGGCGTACACCGGGGAGCTGTTTTTT.

This clone was observed at least ten times. The chain carries TRBV28 and TRBJ1-4; 9 bases are shared with TRBD1. Germline loops: CDR1 MDHEN, CDR2 SYDVKM. The CDR3 totals 16 residues. V shed 5 bases and J 8 bases; nucleotides not matched to a gene: 12. The CDR3 DNA follows: TGTGCCAGCAGTCCTAACAGGGGGCTTCGGGACGAAAAACTGTTTTTT. Its protein is CASSPNRGLRDEKLFF.

The V call is TRBV21-1, the J call TRBJ2-5; TRBD1 is the table's D call and was not checked against the DNA. TRBV21-1 is described as a pseudogene. This CDR3 contains 17 residues. The CDR3 sequence is CASSNPPDRLSQETQYF. The CDR3 DNA is TGTGCCAGCAGCAACCCCCCGGACAGGCTCTCCCAAGAGACCCAGTACTTC.

The chain combines TRBV27 with TRBJ2-1; D is undetermined. CDR1 is MNHEY and CDR2 is SMNVEV in the germline V gene (reference sequence). With 3 bases removed from V and 0 bases from J, the gap between germline ends came to 6 bases. CDR3 size: 14 residues. This chain's CDR3 is CASSLSVSYNEQFF. The CDR3 nucleotides read TGTGCCAGCAGTTTGAGCGTCTCCTACAATGAGCAGTTCTTC.

A single count supports this clone. The V and J genes are TRBV29-1 and TRBJ1-1; TRBD1 is a possible D gene (6 bases). The CDR3 has 12 amino acids. With 7 bases removed from V and 5 bases from J, the gap between germline ends came to 14 bases. Germline V gene data show CDR1 as SQVTM and CDR2 as ANQGSEA. For the CDR3, the DNA is TGCAGCGCCGAAGTAGGGGGTACTGAAGCTTTCTTT. The encoded protein is CSAEVGGTEAFF. Based on the CDR3 plus reference TRBV29-1 and TRBJ1-1, the full variable domain is SAVISQKPSRDICQRGTSLTIQCQVDSQVTMMFWYRQQPGQSLTLIATANQGSEATYESGFVIDKFPISRPNLTFSTLTVSNMSPEDSSIYLCSAEVGGTEAFFGQGTRLTVV.

The chain combines TRBV10-1 with TRBJ2-2; 9 bases fit TRBD2. The germline CDR1 and CDR2 sequences are WNHNN and SYGVQD (reference sequence). This CDR3 is 18 amino acids long. V dropped 4 bases and J dropped 5; count of bases not matched to a gene: 14. CDR3 protein: CASSAREGTSGHTGELFF. Written as DNA, the CDR3 is TGCGCCAGCAGTGCAAGGGAAGGAACTAGCGGGCATACCGGGGAGCTGTTTTTT.

The chain is built from TRBV10-1 and TRBJ2-7; maybe TRBD2 (5 bases). V lost 5 bases, J lost 5 bases, and 13 bases lay in between. The CDR3 covers 13 residues. CDR1 is WNHNN, CDR2 SYGVQD, per germline (reference sequence). CDR3 nucleotide sequence: TGCGCCAGCAGTTTGATCCCCGGGGACGAGCAGTACTTC. This translates into CASSLIPGDEQYF.

The J gene is TRBJ2-2, the V gene TRBV7-9; D unresolved. Germline CDR1 reads SEHNR; CDR2 reads FQNEAQ (reference sequence). V lost 2 bases and J lost 7, with 5 bases in between. CDR3 size: 12 residues. CDR3: CASSLWGGELFF. The CDR3 coding sequence is TGTGCCAGCAGCTTATGGGGCGGGGAGCTGTTTTTT. The full variable domain, in which reference TRBV7-9 and TRBJ2-2 provide the parts outside the CDR3, is DTGVSQNPRHKITKRGQNVTFRCDPISEHNRLYWYRQTLGQGPEFLTYFQNEAQLEKSRLLSDRFSAERPKGSFSTLEIQRTEQGDSAMYLCASSLWGGELFFGEGSRLTVL.

The rearrangement links TRBV27 to TRBJ1-5; 8 bases line up with TRBD1. Per germline, CDR1 MNHEY and CDR2 SMNVEV (reference sequence). The CDR3 has 16 amino acids. Trimming removed 2 bases from V and 4 bases from J; junction bases left unmatched: 7. CDR3 protein: CASSLNSGTGNQPQHF. CDR3 coding DNA: TGTGCCAGCAGTTTAAATTCGGGGACAGGTAATCAGCCCCAGCATTTT.